The T cell receptor (beta chain) under discussion was sequenced for a study of blood T cells in healthy people across ages. Looked up from germline, CDR1 is MNHNY and CDR2 is SVGAGI (reference sequence). This CDR3 has 11 amino acids. Using a J-beta primer mix together with a sample-barcoded 5' primer, a second PCR was run for about 7 to 12 cycles. TCRdb used MiXCR to reprocess the 5' RACE reads, holding one entry per CDR3 protein. The sample shows some 760,000 distinct CDR3 sequences, about 25% of them seen only once. With respect to this clonotype: Compared with germline, one end of the junction differs, possibly owing to a read error.

The same data also went into a second study, on T cells of mothers and their children.

The sequence was obtained from a boy between 10 and 17 years old in good health. The material sequenced was blood. This rearrangement joins TRBV6-6 to TRBJ2-1, with D uncertain. CDR3 loop: CASRTYSEQFF. CDR3 DNA sequence: TGTGCCAGCAGAACCTACAGTGAGCAGTTCTTC.